One and the same sample provided the 5 T cell receptor beta chains below, sequenced in a study of cytomegalovirus exposure and HLA in healthy donors. A multiplex PCR was run with 60 Vbeta primers and 13 Jbeta primers. Sequenced by immunoSEQ multiplex PCR; TCRdb stores in-frame clones only, minus some. This table has 200,000 to 250,000 clones, around four fifths appearing once. The sequenced sample was PBMCs. These receptors were obtained from a man aged 45-65 years in good health and CMV-seronegative.

This clone was detected a few times. The chain carries TRBV6-4 and TRBJ2-2; D uncertain. CDR3 length equals 13 residues. With 0 bases removed from V and 6 bases from J, the gap between germline ends came to 5 bases. The germline CDR1 and CDR2 sequences are MRHNA and SNTAGT. The CDR3 here is CASSDSNSGELFF. In nucleotides, the CDR3 is TGTGCCAGCAGTGACTCTAACTCCGGGGAGCTGTTTTTT.

This chain connects TRBV2 to TRBJ2-7, with a weak D call TRBD2 (8 bases). Looked up from germline, CDR1 is SNHLY and CDR2 is FYNNEI. CDR3 length: 16 residues. Trimming left V 2 bases short and J 0 bases short, with 14 bases between. The chain's CDR3 is CASSESGGTVSYEQYF. The CDR3 DNA is TGTGCCAGCAGTGAATCGGGGGGGACAGTCTCCTACGAGCAGTACTTC.

This rearrangement joins TRBV28 to TRBJ2-7, with 9 bases matching TRBD2. This CDR3 region has 16 residues. V dropped 5 bases and J dropped 0; count of bases not matched to a gene: 8. CDR1 is MDHEN, CDR2 SYDVKM, per germline. In nucleotides, the CDR3 is TGTGCCAGCAGTGTACTAGCGGGCAGGAGCTCCTACGAGCAGTACTTC. This translates into CASSVLAGRSSYEQYF.

This clone was observed a handful of times. CDR3 nucleotides: TGTGCCAGCAGTCGCCTCCGGGACTTTGCGTACCAAGAGACCCAGTACTTC. This codes for CASSRLRDFAYQETQYF. This chain connects TRBV27 to TRBJ2-5; a weak D match, TRBD2 (6 bases). The CDR3 is made up of 17 amino acids. The germline gives CDR1 MNHEY, CDR2 SMNVEV (reference sequence). The V end was cut by 5 bases, the J end by 0 bases, with 19 bases between.

This rearrangement joins TRBV28 to TRBJ2-7; 10 bases line up with TRBD1. With V trimmed by 6 bases and J by 6 bases, 8 bases remained unmatched. This CDR3 has 14 residues. Germline V lookup: CDR1 MDHEN, CDR2 SYDVKM. As DNA, the CDR3 is TGTGCCAGCAGCTGGGGACAGGGGCTCACCGAGCAGTACTTC. This translates into CASSWGQGLTEQYF.